This T cell receptor (beta chain) originates from a study of blood T cells in healthy people across ages. Study-level background: Through template switching, about one barcoded beta molecule was captured per two T cells, as measured in model experiments. General study findings and limits: The diversity estimates, figures obtained from one million T cells, were considered underestimates.

This clonotype was seen more than once but under ten times. Its antigen is still unknown. The use of a sample-barcoded 5' primer and a J-beta primer mix characterized a second PCR of about 7 to 12 cycles. The template-switch adaptor, which had 12 random nucleotides, put a tag on each cDNA molecule. TCRdb re-called the 5' RACE reads through MiXCR, storing one row per CDR3 protein. The sample carries around 650,000 distinct CDR3 sequences, approximately 31% recorded once. In terms of origin and age, donors were healthy Caucasian individuals from Russia aged 6 to 90. The sequencing input was blood. The receptor's source is a woman aged 80 or over in good health.

The CDR3 sequence: CASSRGSASGGADTQYF. The DNA for the CDR3 is TGCGCCAGCAGCAGGGGGTCGGCTAGCGGGGGGGCAGATACGCAGTATTTT. This chain links TRBV5-1 with TRBJ2-3; 12 nucleotides agree with TRBD2. Trimming cost V 4 bases and J 4 bases; bases outside gene matches: 10. Germline V CDR1 and CDR2: SGHRS, YFSETQ. CDR3 length: 17 amino acids.